This entry lists 10 T cell receptor beta chains sequenced from one sample in a study of beta chain features in type 1 diabetes. The study, taken as a whole, reports: Type 1 diabetes patients showed a moderate but significant shortening of TCRB CDR3s in all four CD4+ subsets.

Their antigens remain unidentified. cDNA synthesis used the whole RNA isolate, giving expressed TCRB sequences. Libraries were prepared by immunoSEQ multiplex PCR; TCRdb keeps only in-frame clonotypes and omits some of them. The sample shows hundreds of thousands of clones, 9.5% to 13% of them seen only once. Sequenced input: naive CD4+ T cells from blood. Source of these receptors: a man aged 30-40 years with type 1 diabetes.

V is TRBV29-1 and J is TRBJ1-2; 8 bases map to TRBD1. After removal of 7 bases from V and 8 bases from J, the junction contained 9 bases not matched to a gene. The germline CDR1 and CDR2 sequences are SQVTM and ANQGSEA. This CDR3 region has 12 residues. CDR3 loop: CSAIQGARGYTF. The DNA for the CDR3 is TGCAGCGCTATTCAGGGGGCTCGGGGCTACACCTTC.

This clone was observed a few times. The rearrangement uses TRBV7-9 and TRBJ2-3; D unresolved. Per germline, CDR1 SEHNR and CDR2 FQNEAQ (reference sequence). The CDR3 has 12 residues. The V end was cut by 2 bases, the J end by 4 bases, with 4 bases between. The chain's CDR3 is CASSLLADTQYF. The DNA of the CDR3 is TGTGCCAGCAGCTTACTCGCAGATACGCAGTATTTT.

This clone was detected only a few times. This chain's CDR3 is CASSPQSSGANVLTF. The CDR3 nucleotides read TGCGCCAGCAGCCCACAGAGCTCTGGGGCCAACGTCCTGACTTTC. The V gene is TRBV5-1, the J gene TRBJ2-6; D call uncertain. Germline lookup yields CDR1 SGHRS and CDR2 YFSETQ. V lost 4 bases and J 0 bases, leaving 8 bases between the germline ends. The length of the CDR3 is 15 residues.

The chain joins TRBV4-1 to TRBJ2-6, with a weak D call TRBD1 (5 bases). Germline assignment: CDR1 MGHRA and CDR2 YSYEKL. V dropped 1 base and J dropped 2 bases, with 9 bases sitting between them. This CDR3 has 16 amino acids. The CDR3 here is CASSQGQGAGANVLTF. CDR3 DNA: TGCGCCAGCAGCCAAGGGCAGGGTGCTGGGGCCAACGTCCTGACTTTC.

This sequence joins TRBV7-2 and TRBJ1-2, with TRBD1 matching 8 bases. With 5 bases clipped from V and 3 bases from J, the junction kept 2 bases outside the gene matches. There are 13 residues in the CDR3. In germline, CDR1 is SGHTA, CDR2 FQGNSA. CDR3 region: CASSIQGDYGYTF. The CDR3 region has the DNA TGTGCCAGCAGCATACAGGGGGACTATGGCTACACCTTC.

This clone came up a few times. The chain links TRBV11-1 to TRBJ2-5, with 7 nucleotides matching TRBD1. Germline trimming cut 4 bases from V and 4 bases from J; bases unmatched to any gene: 9. Looked up from germline, CDR1 is SGHAT and CDR2 is FQDESV (reference sequence). The length of the CDR3 is 15 residues. Here the CDR3 DNA reads TGTGCCAGCAGCTCTCTTCCGACAGGGAGAGAGACCCAGTACTTC. The encoded protein is CASSSLPTGRETQYF.

The V and J genes are TRBV4-1 and TRBJ1-2; possibly TRBD1 for D (5 bases). V dropped 2 bases and J dropped 8 bases, with 24 bases sitting between them. The CDR3 sequence is 17 residues long. Germline V gene lookup returns CDR1 MGHRA and CDR2 YSYEKL. CDR3 amino acids: CASSQLGGRGLIRGYTF. In DNA form, the CDR3 reads TGCGCCAGCAGCCAACTAGGTGGGAGGGGCCTAATCAGAGGCTACACCTTC.

This clone was seen a handful of times. The chain carries TRBV11-2 and TRBJ2-3; 8 bases match TRBD1. V was clipped by 5 bases and J by 5 bases; unmatched bases: 12. This CDR3 is 16 amino acids long. Germline CDR1 is SGHAT and CDR2 is FQNNGV. The DNA of the CDR3 is TGTGCCAGCAGCACCGCCCAGGGGGCCACATTAGATACGCAGTATTTT. This sequence encodes CASSTAQGATLDTQYF.

The chain uses TRBV9 and TRBJ2-1, with TRBD2 matching 9 bases. V lost 0 bases, J lost 8 bases, and 3 bases stayed unmatched. CDR1 is SGDLS, CDR2 YYNGEE, per germline. This CDR3 is 14 amino acids long. The chain's CDR3 is CASSVAGTSYEQFF. Here the CDR3 DNA reads TGTGCCAGCAGCGTAGCAGGGACTAGCTATGAGCAGTTCTTC.

This clone was observed a few times. V and J are TRBV18 and TRBJ1-1; no definite D call. CDR3 length equals 16 residues. CDR1 and CDR2 (germline): KGHSH, LQKENI. Between the trimmed V and J ends, which lost 3 bases and 5 bases, there was a span of 19 bases. DNA of the CDR3: TGTGCCAGCTCACCCCGGGTAGGACTCCAAGAGACTGAAGCTTTCTTT. This codes for CASSPRVGLQETEAFF.